The 20 T cell receptor beta chains below all came from one sample that was sequenced in a study of T cell responses to AZD1222 COVID-19 vaccine. Sequencing used immunoSEQ multiplex PCR; TCRdb keeps in-frame clones, though not all of them. The sample contains more than 150,000 clones, 85% to 95% of which appear only once. The sample consisted of peripheral blood, taken on day 0 of AZD1222 vaccination. Source of these receptors: an adult in good health.

The V call is TRBV18, the J call TRBJ1-3; D gene unclear. Trimming took 5 bases from V and 0 from J, leaving 8 bases between them. Germline CDR1 is KGHSH and CDR2 is LQKENI. The CDR3 spans 14 residues. The CDR3 here is CASSETLSGNTIYF. The CDR3 bases are TGTGCCAGCTCAGAAACCCTCTCTGGAAACACCATATATTTT.

The chain is built from TRBV13 and TRBJ1-1, with D possibly matching TRBD1 (6 bases). Trimming pared 6 bases from V and 1 base from J, leaving 12 bases between. CDR3 length: 14 amino acids. Germline lookup yields CDR1 PRHDT and CDR2 FYEKMQ (reference sequence). The DNA of the CDR3 is TGTGCCAGCAGTTCCGGACAGCCGAACACTGAAGCTTTCTTT. Protein product: CASSSGQPNTEAFF.

The chain recombines TRBV5-4 with TRBJ2-1; 8 nucleotides match TRBD2. Unmatched junction bases numbered 3, after V lost 0 bases and J lost 4 bases. Germline CDR1 and CDR2: SGHNT and YYREEE (reference sequence). The CDR3 spans 15 residues. CDR3 amino acids: CASSLDRGRYNEQFF. CDR3 DNA sequence: TGTGCCAGCAGCTTGGATCGCGGGAGGTACAATGAGCAGTTCTTC.

V is TRBV30 and J is TRBJ1-6, with TRBD1 matching 9 bases. The V gene's germline CDR1 is GTSNPN and CDR2 SVGIG (reference sequence). The CDR3 is 15 amino acids. The V and J ends lost 3 bases and 7 bases, in that order; junction bases with no gene match: 7. CDR3 in amino acids: CAWRTPGTGNSPLHF. In DNA form, the CDR3 reads TGTGCCTGGAGAACTCCCGGGACAGGGAATTCACCCCTCCACTTT.

The chain carries TRBV3-1 (or the pseudogene TRBV3-2) and TRBJ2-2, with D unresolved. Germline loops: CDR1 LGHDT, CDR2 YNNKEL (reference sequence). Deletions cut 5 bases from V and 6 bases from J, with 10 bases between. The CDR3 consists of 13 residues. CDR3 nucleotides: TGTGCCAGCAGCGCAAGCGCGTCCGGGGAGCTGTTTTTT. This sequence encodes CASSASASGELFF.

V usage is TRBV3-1 (or the pseudogene TRBV3-2) and J usage is TRBJ2-6; possibly TRBD2 for D (6 bases). The CDR3 loop spans 13 amino acids. V lost 10 bases and J lost 2, with 9 bases in between. Germline CDR1 is LGHDT and CDR2 is YNNKEL (reference sequence). The CDR3 sequence: CATRGTGANVLTF. The CDR3 DNA follows: TGTGCCACTCGGGGGACTGGGGCCAACGTCCTGACTTTC.

This clone was observed a single time. The chain uses TRBV7-7 and TRBJ2-4, with no clear D. The CDR3 consists of 13 residues. V lost 2 bases to trimming and J lost 13 bases, with 15 bases between them. The germline CDR1 and CDR2 sequences are SSHAT and FNYEAQ (reference sequence). In DNA form, the CDR3 reads TGTGCCAGCAGCTTAACAGCTTCGACTCAACAGTACTTC. It specifies CASSLTASTQQYF.

V gene TRBV18 combines with J gene TRBJ2-7; 12 bases are shared with TRBD1. The CDR3 loop spans 16 amino acids. Germline trimming cut 3 bases from V and 7 bases from J; bases unmatched to any gene: 10. Germline CDR1 is KGHSH and CDR2 is LQKENI. The CDR3 DNA follows: TGTGCCAGCTCACCTCTCTCCGGGACAGGGGGCATAGAGCAGTACTTC. It encodes CASSPLSGTGGIEQYF.

This clone occurred a few times. This rearrangement joins TRBV11-2 to TRBJ2-7; 8 positions match TRBD1. The length of the CDR3 is 15 residues. Per germline, CDR1 SGHAT and CDR2 FQNNGV. Unmatched junction bases numbered 16, after V lost 5 bases and J lost 10 bases. Here the CDR3 DNA reads TGTGCCAGCAGCCCTCAATCCGGGACAGGAGGGGGTCAGTACTTC. Encoded protein: CASSPQSGTGGGQYF.

The chain couples TRBV2 to TRBJ1-4; the D is unclear. This CDR3 has 15 amino acids. Germline CDR1 SNHLY, CDR2 FYNNEI. V was clipped by 7 bases and J by 5 bases, with 17 bases between them. The CDR3 reads CASTLSGGENEKLFF. Written as DNA, the CDR3 is TGTGCCAGCACCCTTTCGGGAGGAGAGAATGAAAAACTGTTTTTT.

The CDR3: CASSVLGTEMNTGELFF. DNA for the CDR3: TGCGCCAGCAGTGTCTTAGGGACAGAGATGAACACCGGGGAGCTGTTTTTT. The gene calls are TRBV10-2 and TRBJ2-2; 7 nucleotides agree with TRBD1. Germline V lookup: CDR1 WSHSY, CDR2 SAAADI. J lost 1 base, V lost 4 bases, and 9 bases had no gene match. This CDR3 is 17 amino acids long.

CDR3 residues: CASSEAALGGQPQHF. CDR3 in DNA: TGTGCCAGCAGTGAAGCGGCCCTTGGAGGTCAGCCCCAGCATTTT. The chain links TRBV2 to TRBJ1-5; D is uncertain. V was clipped by 0 bases and J by 6 bases, with 12 bases between them. This CDR3 has 15 residues. Germline values: CDR1 SNHLY, CDR2 FYNNEI.

The rearrangement uses TRBV4-1 and TRBJ2-7; weak D call: TRBD1 (6 bases). The CDR3 has 15 amino acids. Germline CDR1 is MGHRA and CDR2 is YSYEKL. V lost 3 bases, J lost 2 bases, and 14 bases lay in between. CDR3 bases: TGCGCCAGCAGCCAGGGGGCCTCCCCTACCTACGAGCAGTACTTC. As protein: CASSQGASPTYEQYF.

This sequence joins TRBV5-1 and TRBJ2-2; TRBD2 matches 7 bases. This CDR3 spans 15 amino acids. The germline V gene has CDR1 SGHRS and CDR2 YFSETQ. The V segment lost 0 bases and the J segment 2 bases; nucleotides outside the gene matches: 1. The CDR3 sequence: CASSLAGGNTGELFF. The CDR3 region has the DNA TGCGCCAGCAGCTTGGCGGGAGGCAACACCGGGGAGCTGTTTTTT.

The table lists this clone with a count of one. The gene calls are TRBV4-1 and TRBJ1-3, with D possibly matching TRBD1 (5 bases). Trimming took 4 bases from V and 3 from J, leaving 16 bases between them. The length of the CDR3 is 16 residues. The germline gives CDR1 MGHRA, CDR2 YSYEKL. DNA of the CDR3: TGCGCCAGCAGCCTGGCAGTGAAAGGGGTTGGAAACACCATATATTTT. It yields the protein CASSLAVKGVGNTIYF.

The chain employs TRBV30 and TRBJ2-3; no clear D gene. The CDR3 contains 14 residues. Germline V gives CDR1 GTSNPN, CDR2 SVGIG (reference sequence). Trimming took 2 bases from V and 0 from J, leaving 9 bases between them. CDR3 region: CAWSSSLSTDTQYF. The CDR3 nucleotides read TGTGCCTGGAGTTCCTCCCTAAGCACAGATACGCAGTATTTT.

This clone appeared a few times. The chain employs TRBV4-2 and TRBJ2-5; 7 bases fit TRBD2. CDR3 length: 16 amino acids. Germline assignment: CDR1 LGHNA and CDR2 YNFKEQ. V shed 0 bases and J 5 bases; nucleotides not matched to a gene: 9. The DNA of the CDR3 is TGTGCCAGCAGCCAAGACGGGAGCGGGACGGTGGAGACCCAGTACTTC. This codes for CASSQDGSGTVETQYF.

The chain joins TRBV25-1 to TRBJ2-1; tentatively, D is TRBD2 (5 bases). CDR1 MGHDK and CDR2 SYGVNS come from the germline V gene. The CDR3 covers 11 residues. V was shortened by 2 bases and J by 9 bases, with 5 bases between the two germline ends. The chain's CDR3 is CASSEGGEQFF. The CDR3 nucleotides read TGTGCCAGCAGTGAAGGAGGTGAGCAGTTCTTC.

V usage is TRBV18 and J usage is TRBJ1-3; D gene unclear. Germline CDR1 and CDR2: KGHSH and LQKENI. CDR3 size: 16 residues. Trimming stripped 3 bases from V and 2 bases from J, with 14 bases between. The CDR3 DNA reads TGTGCCAGCTCACCGACCGGTCAGACCCCTGGAAACACCATATATTTT. Translating it yields CASSPTGQTPGNTIYF.

The genes are TRBV5-1 and TRBJ2-2, with D possibly matching TRBD1 (7 bases). This CDR3 has 16 residues. Germline V gives CDR1 SGHRS, CDR2 YFSETQ. V gave up 3 bases and J gave up 5 bases, with 17 bases separating them. The CDR3: CASSSGQLSGTGELFF. Here the CDR3 DNA reads TGCGCCAGCAGCTCGGGACAGCTTAGCGGAACCGGGGAGCTGTTTTTT.